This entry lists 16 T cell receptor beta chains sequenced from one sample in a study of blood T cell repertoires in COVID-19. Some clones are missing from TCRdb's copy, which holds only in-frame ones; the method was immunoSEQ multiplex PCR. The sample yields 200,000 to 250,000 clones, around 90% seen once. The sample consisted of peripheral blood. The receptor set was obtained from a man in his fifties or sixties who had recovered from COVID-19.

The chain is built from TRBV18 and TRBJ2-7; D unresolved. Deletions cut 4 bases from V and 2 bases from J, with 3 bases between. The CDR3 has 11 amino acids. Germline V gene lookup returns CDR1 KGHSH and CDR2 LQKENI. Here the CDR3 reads CASSQPYEQYF. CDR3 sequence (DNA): TGTGCCAGCTCACAGCCCTACGAGCAGTACTTC.

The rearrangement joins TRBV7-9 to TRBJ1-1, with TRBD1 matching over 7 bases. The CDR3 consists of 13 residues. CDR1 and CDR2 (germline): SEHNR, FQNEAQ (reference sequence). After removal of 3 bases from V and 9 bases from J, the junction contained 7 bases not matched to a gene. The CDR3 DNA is TGTGCCAGCAGCTTTCGCGGACAGGCCAAAGCTTTCTTT. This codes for CASSFRGQAKAFF.

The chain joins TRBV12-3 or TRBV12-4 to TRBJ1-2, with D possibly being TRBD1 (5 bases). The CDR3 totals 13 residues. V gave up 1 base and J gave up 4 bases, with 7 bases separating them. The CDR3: CASSLEGSYGYTF. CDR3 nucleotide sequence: TGTGCCAGCAGTTTAGAGGGGTCCTATGGCTACACCTTC.

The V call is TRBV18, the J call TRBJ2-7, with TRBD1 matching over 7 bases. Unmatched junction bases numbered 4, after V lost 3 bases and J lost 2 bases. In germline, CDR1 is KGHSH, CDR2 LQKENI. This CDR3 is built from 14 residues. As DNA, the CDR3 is TGTGCCAGCTCACCTGCGACAGGGACCTACGAGCAGTACTTC. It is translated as CASSPATGTYEQYF.

Here the CDR3 reads CASSPPGGSANEQFF. The CDR3 DNA reads TGTGCCAGCAGCCCCCCGGGCGGGAGTGCGAATGAGCAGTTCTTC. The V call is TRBV6-2 or TRBV6-3, the J call TRBJ2-1; TRBD2 matches 7 bases. The CDR3 is 15 amino acids. Germline loops: CDR1 MNHEY, CDR2 SVGEGT. V was clipped by 6 bases and J by 7 bases; unmatched bases: 12.

This chain's CDR3 is CAISEARRGSGDTQYF. CDR3 sequence (DNA): TGTGCCATCAGTGAGGCGAGGCGGGGGAGCGGAGATACGCAGTATTTT. The chain couples TRBV10-3 to TRBJ2-3; 7 bases are a match to TRBD2. After removal of 2 bases from V and 5 bases from J, the junction contained 10 bases not matched to a gene. This CDR3 has 16 amino acids. Germline lookup yields CDR1 ENHRY and CDR2 SYGVKD.

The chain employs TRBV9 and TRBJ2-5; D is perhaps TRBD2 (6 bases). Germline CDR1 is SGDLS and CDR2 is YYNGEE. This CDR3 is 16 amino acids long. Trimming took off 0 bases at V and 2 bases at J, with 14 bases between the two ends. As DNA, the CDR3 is TGTGCCAGCAGCGTAGGGAGTATAGCGGTACAAGAGACCCAGTACTTC. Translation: CASSVGSIAVQETQYF.

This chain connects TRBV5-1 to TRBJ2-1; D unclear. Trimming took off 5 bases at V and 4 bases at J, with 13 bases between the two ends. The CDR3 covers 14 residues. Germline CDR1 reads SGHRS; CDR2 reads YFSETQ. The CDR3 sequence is CASSRSDSYNEQFF. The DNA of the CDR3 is TGCGCCAGCAGTAGAAGCGACTCATACAATGAGCAGTTCTTC. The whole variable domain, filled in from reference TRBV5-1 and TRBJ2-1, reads KAGVTQTPRYLIKTRGQQVTLSCSPISGHRSVSWYQQTPGQGLQFLFEYFSETQRNKGNFPGRFSGRQFSNSRSEMNVSTLELGDSALYLCASSRSDSYNEQFFGPGTRLTVL.

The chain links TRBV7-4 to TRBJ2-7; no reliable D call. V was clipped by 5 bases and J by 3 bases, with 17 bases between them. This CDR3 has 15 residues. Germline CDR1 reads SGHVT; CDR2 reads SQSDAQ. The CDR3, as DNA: TGTGCCAGCAGCATCCTGGCAGCGCCGATCTACGAGCAGTACTTC. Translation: CASSILAAPIYEQYF.

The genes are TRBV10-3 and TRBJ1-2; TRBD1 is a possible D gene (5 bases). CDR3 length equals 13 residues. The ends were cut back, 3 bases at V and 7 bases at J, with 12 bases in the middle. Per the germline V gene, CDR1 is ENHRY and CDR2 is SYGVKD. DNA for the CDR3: TGTGCCATCAGTGAAGGCAGGGAGGGTGGCTACACCTTC. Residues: CAISEGREGGYTF.

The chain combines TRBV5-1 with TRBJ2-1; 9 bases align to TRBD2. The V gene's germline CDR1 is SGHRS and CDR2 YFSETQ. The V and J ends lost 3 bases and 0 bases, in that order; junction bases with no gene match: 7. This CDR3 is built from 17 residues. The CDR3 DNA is TGCGCCAGCAGCTCCGGACTAGCGAGGAGCTCCTACAATGAGCAGTTCTTC. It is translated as CASSSGLARSSYNEQFF.

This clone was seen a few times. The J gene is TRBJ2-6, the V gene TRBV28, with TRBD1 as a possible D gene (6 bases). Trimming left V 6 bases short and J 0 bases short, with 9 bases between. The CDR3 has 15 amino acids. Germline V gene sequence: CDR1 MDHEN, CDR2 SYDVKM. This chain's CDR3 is CASSQGGSGANVLTF. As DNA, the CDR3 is TGTGCCAGCAGCCAAGGGGGCTCTGGGGCCAACGTCCTGACTTTC.

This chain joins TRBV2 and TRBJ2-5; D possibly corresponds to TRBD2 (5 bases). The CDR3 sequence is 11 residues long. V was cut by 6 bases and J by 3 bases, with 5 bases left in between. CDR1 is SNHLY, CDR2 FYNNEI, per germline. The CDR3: CASRAEETQYF. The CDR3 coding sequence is TGTGCCAGCAGAGCGGAAGAGACCCAGTACTTC.

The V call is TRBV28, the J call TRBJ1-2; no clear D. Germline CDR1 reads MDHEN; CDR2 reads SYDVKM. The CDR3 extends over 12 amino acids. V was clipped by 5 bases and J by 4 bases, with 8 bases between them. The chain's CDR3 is CASSIAGYGYTF. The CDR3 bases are TGTGCCAGCAGTATCGCGGGCTATGGCTACACCTTC.

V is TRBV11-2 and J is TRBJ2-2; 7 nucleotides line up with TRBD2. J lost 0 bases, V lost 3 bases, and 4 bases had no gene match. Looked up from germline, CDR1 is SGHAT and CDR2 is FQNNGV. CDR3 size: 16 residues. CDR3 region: CASSFIAGSNTGELFF. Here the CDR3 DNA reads TGTGCCAGCAGCTTCATAGCGGGTTCGAACACCGGGGAGCTGTTTTTT. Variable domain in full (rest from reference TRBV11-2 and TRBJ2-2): EAGVAQSPRYKIIEKRQSVAFWCNPISGHATLYWYQQILGQGPKLLIQFQNNGVVDDSQLPKDRFSAERLKGVDSTLKIQPAKLEDSAVYLCASSFIAGSNTGELFFGEGSRLTVL.

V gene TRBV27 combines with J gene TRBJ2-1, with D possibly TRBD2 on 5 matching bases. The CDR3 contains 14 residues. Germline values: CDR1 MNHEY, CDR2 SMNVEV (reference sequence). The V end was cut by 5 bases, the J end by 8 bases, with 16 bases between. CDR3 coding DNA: TGTGCCAGCAGTCCCTGGGCCGGGGTGGATGAGCAGTTCTTC. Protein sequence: CASSPWAGVDEQFF.